This T cell receptor beta chain was profiled in a study of blood T cells in healthy people across ages. As concerns this clonotype: The target antigen is unknown.

PCR was performed a second time for about 6 to 11 cycles using a sample-barcoded 5' primer and a J-beta primer mix. TCRdb processed the 5' RACE reads anew with MiXCR; each CDR3 protein has one entry. The data show about 290,000 distinct CDR3 sequences, roughly 29% seen once. Study-wide points: The recorded TCR beta diversity per million T cells decreased in a roughly linear manner with age. Unsorted PBMCs blocked a conclusive comparison of naive and antigen-experienced cells.

The V and J ends lost 6 bases and 6 bases, in that order; junction bases with no gene match: 16. The CDR3 has 16 amino acids. Germline values: CDR1 MNHEY, CDR2 SMNVEV (reference sequence). This receptor was taken from a woman aged 70-85 years in good health. The rearrangement links TRBV27 to TRBJ1-2; 7 nucleotides line up with TRBD1. Input material: blood. The CDR3 loop is CASRRTRGTRGDGYTF. The CDR3 bases are TGTGCCAGCAGGAGGACCAGGGGGACGAGGGGAGATGGCTACACCTTC.